This TCR beta chain comes out of a study of blood T cell repertoires in COVID-19. Study details: Sites in the United States, Italy and Spain provided acute and convalescent COVID-19 samples. PBMCs, B-cell-depleted T cells, or T cells provided the cDNA or gDNA that made up the material.

Germline CDR1 is SGHTS and CDR2 is YDEGEE. Trimming cost V 2 bases and J 8 bases; bases outside gene matches: 4. This CDR3 contains 14 residues. Original handling: Amplification of reference gene primers provided the estimated nucleated cell counts. TCRdb's copy holds only in-frame clones and misses some; the assay was immunoSEQ multiplex PCR. From that table come the V and J calls and clone size; the DNA was used to work out D and trimming. In the table there are fewer than 250,000 clones, around four fifths of which are singletons. The sequenced sample consisted of peripheral blood. The chain recombines TRBV5-8 with TRBJ2-1, with 10 bases lining up with TRBD2. The sequence was obtained from a woman in her sixties or seventies with active or convalescent COVID-19. Here the CDR3 DNA reads TGTGCCAGCAGCTTAGCGGGGGGGCGGGATGAGCAGTTCTTC. Amino acid sequence: CASSLAGGRDEQFF.